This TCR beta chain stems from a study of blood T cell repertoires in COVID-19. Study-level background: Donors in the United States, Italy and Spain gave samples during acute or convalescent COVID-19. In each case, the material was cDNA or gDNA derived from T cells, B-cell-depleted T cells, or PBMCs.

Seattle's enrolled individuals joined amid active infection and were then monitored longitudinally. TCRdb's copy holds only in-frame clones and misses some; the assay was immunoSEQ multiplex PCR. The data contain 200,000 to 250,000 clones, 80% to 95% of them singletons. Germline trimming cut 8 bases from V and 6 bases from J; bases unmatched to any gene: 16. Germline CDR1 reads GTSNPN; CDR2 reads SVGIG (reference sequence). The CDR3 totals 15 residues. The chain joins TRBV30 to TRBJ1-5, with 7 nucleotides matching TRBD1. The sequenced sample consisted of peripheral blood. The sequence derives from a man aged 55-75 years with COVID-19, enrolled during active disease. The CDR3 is CATNVQGRFGQPQHF. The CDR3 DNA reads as TGTGCCACTAATGTACAGGGGAGGTTTGGTCAGCCCCAGCATTTT.